This TCR beta chain emerged from a study of early T cells in non-severe SARS-CoV-2 infection. Overall study context: Unpaired chains resulted from sequencing bulk RNA of unsorted whole blood.

Details on this clonotype: The target antigen is unknown.

Points from the study as a whole: The VDJdb matching leaned toward anti-spike CD8 responses and overlooked private and CD4 specificities.

The TCR library protocol was used to attach unique molecular identifiers. These identifiers were attached to individual cDNA molecules. TCRdb reprocessed the 5' RACE reads with MiXCR, giving one entry per CDR3 protein. The sample has about 35,000 distinct CDR3 sequences, under 6% seen once; the top ten hold 13% to 15%. The material sequenced was whole blood. The TCR comes from an adult who was a healthcare worker with PCR-confirmed SARS-CoV-2 infection or an uninfected control (not recorded which).

CDR3 bases: TGTGCCAGCAGCTTTGAGGCTGGTATGAACACTGAAGCTTTCTTT. Amino acids: CASSFEAGMNTEAFF. This chain links TRBV7-2 with TRBJ1-1; the D is unclear. CDR1 and CDR2 (germline): SGHTA, FQGNSA. The CDR3 length is 15 residues. V was pared by 3 bases and J by 0 bases, with 11 bases between.